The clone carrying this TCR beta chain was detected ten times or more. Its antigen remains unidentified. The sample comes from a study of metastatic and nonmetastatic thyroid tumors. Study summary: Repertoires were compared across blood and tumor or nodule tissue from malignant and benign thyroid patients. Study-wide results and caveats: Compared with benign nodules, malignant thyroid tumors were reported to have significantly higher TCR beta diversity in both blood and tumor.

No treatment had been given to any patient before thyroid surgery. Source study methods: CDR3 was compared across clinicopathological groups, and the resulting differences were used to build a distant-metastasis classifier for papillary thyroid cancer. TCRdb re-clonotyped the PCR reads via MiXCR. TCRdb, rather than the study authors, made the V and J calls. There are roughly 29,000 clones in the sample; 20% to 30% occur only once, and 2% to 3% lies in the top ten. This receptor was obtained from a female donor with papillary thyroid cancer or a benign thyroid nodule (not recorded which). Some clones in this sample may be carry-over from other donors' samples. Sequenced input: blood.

As DNA, the CDR3 is TGTGCCACCCGGGACGATATGGATTATGGCTACACCTTC. It yields the protein CATRDDMDYGYTF. The V gene is TRBV15, the J gene TRBJ1-2, with TRBD1 as a possible D gene (5 bases). This CDR3 comprises 13 residues. Germline values: CDR1 LNHNV, CDR2 YYDKDF (reference sequence). V gave up 8 bases and J gave up 5 bases, with 15 bases separating them.